This T cell receptor beta chain came from a study of T cells in Graves' hyperthyroidism and ophthalmopathy. Study conclusions and caveats: Ophthalmopathy, as predicted by the model, came a median 6.5 months after the prediction.

TCR beta CDR3 regions were amplified from RNA. The primer set for the first-round RT-PCR of the TCR CDR3 was HTBI. TCRdb redid the calling of the multiplex PCR reads with MiXCR, one entry per CDR3 protein. The profile shows 750,000 to 900,000 distinct CDR3 sequences, about two fifths of them singletons. No ophthalmopathy progression within 18 months constituted stable Graves' hyperthyroidism. From approximately 9.3 ml of fresh peripheral blood, PBMCs were isolated. On this clonotype: Its antigen remains unidentified.

This CDR3 is 11 amino acids long. V gave up 6 bases and J gave up 5 bases, with 10 bases separating them. Germline values: CDR1 DFQATT, CDR2 SNEGSKA (reference sequence). Sequencing was carried out using blood. This chain joins TRBV20-1 and TRBJ1-2; possibly TRBD1 for D (6 bases). This TCR was sampled from a man aged 18 to 29 with Graves' hyperthyroidism. CDR3 protein: CSAVTGYGYTF. CDR3 DNA sequence: TGCAGTGCCGTTACAGGGTATGGCTACACCTTC.